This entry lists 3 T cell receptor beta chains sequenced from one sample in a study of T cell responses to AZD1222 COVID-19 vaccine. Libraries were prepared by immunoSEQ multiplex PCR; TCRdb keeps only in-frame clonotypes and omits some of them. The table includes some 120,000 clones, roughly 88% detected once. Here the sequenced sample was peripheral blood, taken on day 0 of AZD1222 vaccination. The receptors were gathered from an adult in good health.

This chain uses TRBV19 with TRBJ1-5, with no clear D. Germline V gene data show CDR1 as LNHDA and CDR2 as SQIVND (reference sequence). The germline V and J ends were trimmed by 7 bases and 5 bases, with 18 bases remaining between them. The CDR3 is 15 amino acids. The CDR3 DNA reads TGTGCCAGTAACGATATGGCACGGCCGTATCAGCCCCAGCATTTT. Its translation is CASNDMARPYQPQHF.

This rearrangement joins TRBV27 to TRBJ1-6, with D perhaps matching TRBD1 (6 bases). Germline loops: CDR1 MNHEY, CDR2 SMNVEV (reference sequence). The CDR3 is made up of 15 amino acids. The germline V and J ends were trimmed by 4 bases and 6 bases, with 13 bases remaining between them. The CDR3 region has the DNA TGTGCCAGCAGTTCGCGGACAGAGTCTAATTCACCCCTCCACTTT. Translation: CASSSRTESNSPLHF.

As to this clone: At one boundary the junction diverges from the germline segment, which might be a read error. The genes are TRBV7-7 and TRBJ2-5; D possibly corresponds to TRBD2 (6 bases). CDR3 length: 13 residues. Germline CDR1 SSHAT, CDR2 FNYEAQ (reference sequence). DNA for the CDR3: TGTGCTAGCAGCCGGGGGTGGAAAGAGACCCAGTACTTC. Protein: CASSRGWKETQYF.